The 22 T cell receptor beta chains listed next were all sequenced from one sample in a study of beta chain features in type 1 diabetes. General observations from the study: TCRB CDR3s from Type 1 diabetes patients were moderately but significantly shorter in all four CD4+ subsets.

All of the isolated RNA was reverse transcribed, so expressed TCRB transcripts were sequenced. The protocol was immunoSEQ multiplex PCR, while the TCRdb copy is restricted to in-frame clones and leaves out a portion. Of a few hundred thousand clones listed, roughly a quarter are singletons. These TCRs are of unknown antigen specificity. Sequencing was carried out using naive CD4+ T cells from blood. Every receptor here comes from a woman aged 25 to 39 with type 1 diabetes.

The gene calls are TRBV7-9 and TRBJ2-3, with TRBD2 matching 7 bases. J gave up 0 bases and V 11 bases, and 5 bases lay outside the gene matches. CDR3 length: 13 amino acids. Germline V gives CDR1 SEHNR, CDR2 FQNEAQ (reference sequence). The CDR3 spells CAAGTTSTDTQYF. The CDR3 region has the DNA TGTGCCGCCGGGACTACCAGCACAGATACGCAGTATTTT.

The rearrangement links TRBV6-5 to TRBJ2-7, with a tentative D call TRBD1 (5 bases). Germline assignment: CDR1 MNHEY and CDR2 SVGAGI. V dropped 6 bases and J dropped 2 bases, with 14 bases sitting between them. The CDR3 runs to 14 residues. The CDR3 DNA reads as TGTGCCAGCAGCCAGACTGACAGTACCTACGAGCAGTACTTC. It specifies CASSQTDSTYEQYF.

The gene calls are TRBV27 and TRBJ2-7; TRBD2 is a possible D gene (6 bases). CDR1 is MNHEY, CDR2 SMNVEV, per germline (reference sequence). The CDR3 has 12 amino acids. V was pared by 5 bases and J by 6 bases, with 11 bases between. The CDR3 reads CASSERDSEQYF. Here the CDR3 DNA reads TGTGCCAGCAGTGAAAGGGACTCCGAGCAGTACTTC.

The V gene is TRBV5-1, the J gene TRBJ2-3; the D gene is possibly TRBD1 (5 bases). The V gene's germline CDR1 is SGHRS and CDR2 YFSETQ. The V gene lost 6 bases and the J gene lost 10 bases, with 15 bases spanning the gap. The CDR3 length is 12 residues. The CDR3 bases are TGCGCCAGCACCCTTGGCAGGGCCCCGCAGTATTTT. This gives the protein CASTLGRAPQYF.

This clone has more than one count but fewer than ten. The V and J genes are TRBV29-1 and TRBJ1-5, with D possibly matching TRBD1 (5 bases). V was clipped by 8 bases and J by 0 bases, with 14 bases between them. Looked up from germline, CDR1 is SQVTM and CDR2 is ANQGSEA. CDR3 length equals 14 residues. CDR3 in amino acids: CSIGTGYSNQPQHF. The DNA for the CDR3 is TGCAGCATTGGCACAGGTTATAGCAATCAGCCCCAGCATTTT. Complete variable domain (other parts from reference TRBV29-1 and TRBJ1-5): SAVISQKPSRDICQRGTSLTIQCQVDSQVTMMFWYRQQPGQSLTLIATANQGSEATYESGFVIDKFPISRPNLTFSTLTVSNMSPEDSSIYLCSIGTGYSNQPQHFGDGTRLSIL.

V gene TRBV29-1 combines with J gene TRBJ1-2; 9 nucleotides match TRBD1. Germline V gene lookup returns CDR1 SQVTM and CDR2 ANQGSEA. J gave up 4 bases and V 4 bases, and 4 bases lay outside the gene matches. The CDR3 is made up of 13 amino acids. CDR3 DNA sequence: TGCAGCGTTGTAGGACAGGGGTCCTATGGCTACACCTTC. This encodes CSVVGQGSYGYTF. The variable domain in full, with the rest retrieved from reference TRBV29-1 and TRBJ1-2, is SAVISQKPSRDICQRGTSLTIQCQVDSQVTMMFWYRQQPGQSLTLIATANQGSEATYESGFVIDKFPISRPNLTFSTLTVSNMSPEDSSIYLCSVVGQGSYGYTFGSGTRLTVV.

This clone has a handful of counts. The chain combines TRBV5-4 with TRBJ2-3; TRBD1 might be the D (6 bases). Trimming left V 5 bases short and J 11 bases short, with 18 bases between. This CDR3 region has 13 residues. From germline, CDR1 is SGHNT and CDR2 YYREEE (reference sequence). CDR3 in DNA: TGTGCCAGCAGTTATGAAGCAGGGGCGGGGCAGTATTTT. As protein: CASSYEAGAGQYF.

The chain is built from TRBV11-2 and TRBJ1-1; D is possibly TRBD1 (5 bases). Trimming shortened V by 4 bases and J by 3 bases, and 9 bases separated the two germline ends. Germline CDR1 is SGHAT and CDR2 is FQNNGV. CDR3 length: 13 amino acids. CDR3 DNA: TGTGCCAGCAGCTCTCAGGGTGACACTGAAGCTTTCTTT. Encoded protein: CASSSQGDTEAFF. Variable domain in full (rest from reference TRBV11-2 and TRBJ1-1): EAGVAQSPRYKIIEKRQSVAFWCNPISGHATLYWYQQILGQGPKLLIQFQNNGVVDDSQLPKDRFSAERLKGVDSTLKIQPAKLEDSAVYLCASSSQGDTEAFFGQGTRLTVV.

The CDR3 protein is CASSPFPGLAGDEQFF. Written as DNA, the CDR3 is TGCGCCAGCAGCCCCTTTCCCGGACTAGCGGGAGATGAGCAGTTCTTC. The V gene is TRBV5-1, the J gene TRBJ2-1; TRBD2 aligns across 13 bases. This CDR3 is 16 amino acids long. Per germline, CDR1 SGHRS and CDR2 YFSETQ. With V trimmed by 4 bases and J by 8 bases, 9 bases remained unmatched.

The V call is TRBV30, the J call TRBJ2-1, with 8 positions matching TRBD2. V lost 2 bases to trimming and J lost 0 bases; unmatched junction nucleotides: 6. Germline values: CDR1 GTSNPN, CDR2 SVGIG (reference sequence). The CDR3 has 16 residues. The CDR3 sequence: CAWSFPSGYSYNEQFF. The DNA for the CDR3 is TGTGCCTGGAGTTTCCCTAGCGGGTACTCCTACAATGAGCAGTTCTTC.

The chain combines TRBV30 with TRBJ2-1, with TRBD2 matching over 13 bases. In germline, CDR1 is GTSNPN, CDR2 SVGIG (reference sequence). V gave up 2 bases and J gave up 4 bases; unmatched junction bases: 2. The CDR3 is 15 residues long. CDR3 nucleotide sequence: TGTGCCTGGAGTCGACTAGCGGGAGGATACAATGAGCAGTTCTTC. It yields the protein CAWSRLAGGYNEQFF. The full variable domain, in which reference TRBV30 and TRBJ2-1 provide the parts outside the CDR3, is SQTIHQWPATLVQPVGSPLSLECTVEGTSNPNLYWYRQAAGRGLQLLFYSVGIGQISSEVPQNLSASRPQDRQFILSSKKLLLSDSGFYLCAWSRLAGGYNEQFFGPGTRLTVL.

CDR3 sequence (DNA): TGTGCCAGCAGCCCCAGCGGGAGGTCGACAGATACGCAGTATTTT. It encodes CASSPSGRSTDTQYF. The V call is TRBV9, the J call TRBJ2-3; 9 bases fit TRBD2. V gave up 4 bases and J gave up 3 bases; unmatched junction bases: 6. The CDR3 is made up of 15 amino acids. In germline, CDR1 is SGDLS, CDR2 YYNGEE.

This clone was counted a few times. The rearrangement joins TRBV30 to TRBJ1-2, with unresolved D. Germline values: CDR1 GTSNPN, CDR2 SVGIG (reference sequence). V shed 2 bases and J shed 8 bases, with 15 bases lying between them. The CDR3 spans 13 residues. CDR3 sequence (DNA): TGTGCCTGGAGTCCAGAGCCTAGTTCCGGCTACACCTTC. Translated, it gives CAWSPEPSSGYTF.

This clone was recorded once. This rearrangement joins TRBV5-1 to TRBJ1-1, with a possible D match to TRBD1 (5 bases). The V and J ends lost 0 bases and 5 bases respectively, with 14 bases between them. Looked up from germline, CDR1 is SGHRS and CDR2 is YFSETQ. This CDR3 has 15 amino acids. CDR3 coding DNA: TGCGCCAGCAGCTTGGGGGGGGGATCCTGGACTGAAGCTTTCTTT. Translating it yields CASSLGGGSWTEAFF.

V usage is TRBV6-5 and J usage is TRBJ1-1; D gene uncertain. The CDR3 is 14 amino acids. V lost 7 bases and J lost 2, with 14 bases in between. Germline V gene lookup returns CDR1 MNHEY and CDR2 SVGAGI. The CDR3, as DNA: TGTGCCAGCACTCAGCGGACCCTTAACACTGAAGCTTTCTTT. It is translated as CASTQRTLNTEAFF.

V usage is TRBV5-1 and J usage is TRBJ2-5, with 7 bases that match TRBD1. The V gene end was trimmed by 5 bases and the J gene end by 4 bases; junction bases not matched to a gene: 8. This CDR3 comprises 14 residues. The V gene's germline CDR1 is SGHRS and CDR2 YFSETQ. CDR3 sequence: CASRSTGPLETQYF. The CDR3 bases are TGCGCCAGCAGATCGACAGGGCCTCTAGAGACCCAGTACTTC.

This clone showed up just a few times. V and J are TRBV7-2 and TRBJ2-1; a weak D match, TRBD1 (6 bases). Germline assignment: CDR1 SGHTA and CDR2 FQGNSA. CDR3 size: 14 residues. V was trimmed by 1 base and J by 3 bases, leaving 7 bases between them. The CDR3 nucleotides read TGTGCCAGCAGCTTAGACAGGGTCTACAATGAGCAGTTCTTC. This gives the protein CASSLDRVYNEQFF.

This chain joins TRBV9 and TRBJ2-7, with D maybe TRBD2 (6 bases). This CDR3 region has 14 residues. Germline-derived CDR1 and CDR2 are SGDLS and YYNGEE. Trimming took off 0 bases at V and 6 bases at J, with 13 bases between the two ends. The CDR3 coding sequence is TGTGCCAGCAGCGTAGGCGGGGTGGATCGCGAGCAGTACTTC. It codes for CASSVGGVDREQYF.

V usage is TRBV4-2 and J usage is TRBJ2-1; 9 bases line up with TRBD1. The CDR3 loop spans 15 amino acids. The junction had 5 bases not matched to a gene; V was cut back by 1 base and J by 7 bases. CDR1 LGHNA and CDR2 YNFKEQ come from the germline V gene. CDR3 sequence (DNA): TGTGCCAGCAGCCAAGTATCCGGACAGGGGAATGAGCAGTTCTTC. Residues: CASSQVSGQGNEQFF.

This chain joins TRBV5-4 and TRBJ2-3; 11 nucleotides agree with TRBD2. J lost 5 bases, V lost 4 bases, and 9 bases had no gene match. This CDR3 region has 16 residues. Germline CDR1 and CDR2: SGHNT and YYREEE (reference sequence). The chain's CDR3 is CASSESAGLAGDTQYF. The CDR3 bases are TGTGCCAGCAGCGAAAGTGCCGGACTAGCGGGAGATACGCAGTATTTT. Using reference TRBV5-4 and TRBJ2-3 for the parts outside the CDR3, the full variable domain is ETGVTQSPTHLIKTRGQQVTLRCSSQSGHNTVSWYQQALGQGPQFIFQYYREEENGRGNFPPRFSGLQFPNYSSELNVNALELDDSALYLCASSESAGLAGDTQYFGPGTRLTVL.

The chain joins TRBV7-9 to TRBJ2-7; perhaps TRBD1 as D (6 bases). From germline, CDR1 is SEHNR and CDR2 FQNEAQ (reference sequence). The CDR3 contains 16 residues. Trimming cost V 5 bases and J 9 bases, with 26 bases left between them. CDR3: CASSLWTAPKRVGQYF. The CDR3 DNA sequence: TGTGCCAGCAGCCTCTGGACAGCGCCGAAGAGGGTGGGGCAGTACTTC.

V and J are TRBV18 and TRBJ1-1; D is ambiguous. The germline gives CDR1 KGHSH, CDR2 LQKENI. The CDR3 loop spans 14 amino acids. Trimming took off 4 bases at V and 5 bases at J, with 14 bases between the two ends. The CDR3 is CASSQEVRGTEAFF. CDR3 nucleotide sequence: TGTGCCAGCTCACAGGAAGTTAGAGGGACTGAAGCTTTCTTT. Based on the CDR3 plus reference TRBV18 and TRBJ1-1, the full variable domain is NAGVMQNPRHLVRRRGQEARLRCSPMKGHSHVYWYRQLPEEGLKFMVYLQKENIIDESGMPKERFSAEFPKEGPSILRIQQVVRGDSAAYFCASSQEVRGTEAFFGQGTRLTVV.